This T cell receptor beta chain was recovered during a study of blood T cell repertoires in COVID-19 (dated by TCRdb to the early 2020s). For the wider study: Samples from collaborators originated in the United States, Italy and Spain and spanned both the acute and convalescent phases of COVID-19. The material from the prospective study consisted of cDNA or gDNA derived from T cells, B-cell-depleted T cells, or PBMCs. Deeply sampled blood TCRbeta repertoires from subjects exposed to, actively infected with, or recovered from COVID-19 were included in the dataset. The repertoires were released in a freely available public database intended as a resource for research on the immune response to SARS-CoV-2. The samples were drawn from the first 160 participants of the ongoing ImmuneRACE study and from some 1,300 subjects provided by 6 global collaborators. Nearly every sample came with metadata listing a de-identified subject ID, COVID-19 status, age in years and sex. Where available, HLA class I and class II types were obtained from metadata supplied by the sample provider rather than from assay-based typing.

Collaborating institutions collected whole blood in K2EDTA tubes following their own protocols. For TCRbeta analysis, collaborator samples were shipped as frozen whole blood, as isolated PBMCs, or as DNA extracted from either sample type. The full study reports these points: How much clinical and demographic metadata was included differed by source and by participant, and the metadata was provided uncurated.

TCRbeta CDR3 regions were amplified from genomic DNA using the immunoSEQ Assay, a bias-controlled multiplex PCR. The authors' analysis ran thus. The number of nucleated cells in each sample was estimated from the amplification of reference gene primers within the assay. Sequence reads were collapsed and filtered to measure the absolute abundance of every unique TCRbeta CDR3 rearrangement. For each sample, productive Simpson clonality was calculated as the square root of Simpson's diversity index across productive rearrangements. The source is immuneACCESS, and TCRdb retained only in-frame sequences with V and J called. Part of the clones is not carried over; for the studies checked, unresolved V genes explain less than half of this, and the remainder is unexplained. Clone size and V and J calls were adopted from that table, with D and trimming inferred from the DNA. The sample contains some 110,000 clones, 75% to 90% of them found a single time. Approximately 0.77% of the sample rests with the top ten.

The CDR3 holds 14 amino acids from the cysteine to the phenylalanine. Of all the DNA, just the CDR3 is kept, 42 bases in frame from base 1. V loses 6 bases of germline sequence and J loses 5 bases, and the interval between the two ends is 13 bases. As encoded in the germline V gene, CDR1 is SGHVT while CDR2 is SQSDAQ. Comments on this clone: The antigen it binds to is not known. No per-base quality is available; no much larger clone lies one base away.

The chain is assembled from TRBV7-4 and TRBJ1-4, and TRBD1 may be the D gene, going by 5 matching bases. The source of this sequence is a woman between 65 and 79 years old with acute or convalescent COVID-19. Sequenced: peripheral blood. This receptor has the CDR3 CASSPGRFNEKLFF. The sequenced DNA is TGTGCCAGCAGTCCAGGGCGTTTCAATGAAAAACTGTTTTTT.